Described below is a single T cell receptor (beta chain) sequence and its context. As yet, its antigen is unknown. Germline V gene data show CDR1 as SGHTA and CDR2 as FQGTGA. This CDR3 is built from 13 residues. The ends were cut back, 0 bases at V and 2 bases at J, with 2 bases in the middle. It was autoimmune disease history or systemic immunosuppression that excluded patients. The assay was immunoSEQ multiplex PCR, and TCRdb's table has in-frame clones only and misses some. This sample yields 100,000 to 130,000 clones, of which less than 95% are seen a single time; 1.2% belongs to the top ten. This record comes from a study of OX40 agonist ivuxolimab in advanced cancers. Study details: A diagnosis of hepatocellular carcinoma, melanoma, renal cell or head and neck cancer was present in dose-escalation patients. Regarding the study as a whole: Average numbers of expanded clones were greater in CD8+ T cells than in CD4+.

V usage is TRBV7-3 and J usage is TRBJ2-1, with D unclear. This receptor was obtained from an adult with an advanced solid tumor such as melanoma, head and neck, liver or kidney cancer. Sequences were derived from CD4+ or CD8+ T cells sorted from blood, sampled in a trial of the OX40 agonist ivuxolimab. The CDR3 protein is CASSLTPYNEQFF. DNA for the CDR3: TGTGCCAGCAGCTTAACCCCCTACAATGAGCAGTTCTTC.